This TCR beta chain was observed in a study of blood T cell repertoires in COVID-19. Germline V gene lookup returns CDR1 ENHRY and CDR2 SYGVKD. V was pared by 10 bases and J by 3 bases, with 10 bases between. The CDR3 consists of 13 residues. The table came from immunoSEQ multiplex PCR; TCRdb's copy has only in-frame clones and leaves some out. The repertoire holds around 310,000 clones, with over 80% as singletons. Participant ages covered about 18 to 95 years across around 25 US areas. Participant-reported clinical history was the basis for cohort assignment. Specimen: PBMCs or T cells enriched from blood (not recorded which). This TCR derives from a man aged 25-40 years who had recovered from COVID-19. The chain has TRBV10-3 and TRBJ1-6; D is undetermined. CDR3 in amino acids: CATAGDYNSPLHF. CDR3 nucleotide sequence: TGTGCCACCGCCGGGGACTATAATTCACCCCTCCACTTT.